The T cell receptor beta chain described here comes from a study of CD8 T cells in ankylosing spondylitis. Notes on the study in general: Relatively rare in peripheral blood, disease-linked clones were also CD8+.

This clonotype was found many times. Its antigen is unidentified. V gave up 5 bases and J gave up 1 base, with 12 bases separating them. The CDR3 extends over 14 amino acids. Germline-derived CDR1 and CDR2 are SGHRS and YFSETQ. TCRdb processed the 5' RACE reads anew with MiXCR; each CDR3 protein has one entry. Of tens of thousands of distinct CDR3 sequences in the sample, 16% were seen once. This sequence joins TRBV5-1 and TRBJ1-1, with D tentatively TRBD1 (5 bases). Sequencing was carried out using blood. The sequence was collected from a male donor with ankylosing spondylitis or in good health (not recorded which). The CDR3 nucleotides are TGCGCCAGCAGTAGGGGAGTCGAGAACACTGAAGCTTTCTTT. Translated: CASSRGVENTEAFF.